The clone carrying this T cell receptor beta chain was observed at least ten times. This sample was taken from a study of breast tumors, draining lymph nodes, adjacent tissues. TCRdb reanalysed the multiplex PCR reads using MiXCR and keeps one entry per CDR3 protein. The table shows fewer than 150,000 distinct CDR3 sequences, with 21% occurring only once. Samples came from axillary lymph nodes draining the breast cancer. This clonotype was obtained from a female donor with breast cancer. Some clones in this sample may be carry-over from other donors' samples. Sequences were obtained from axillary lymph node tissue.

The CDR3 region is CSFRRGPQFF. The CDR3 nucleotides read TGCAGCTTCCGTCGGGGGCCGCAGTTCTTC. The chain links TRBV29-1 to TRBJ2-1; D assignment may be TRBD1 or TRBD2 (6 bases each). Germline lookup yields CDR1 SQVTM and CDR2 ANQGSEA. The CDR3 is made up of 10 amino acids. Trimming cost V 8 bases and J 12 bases, with 14 bases left between them.